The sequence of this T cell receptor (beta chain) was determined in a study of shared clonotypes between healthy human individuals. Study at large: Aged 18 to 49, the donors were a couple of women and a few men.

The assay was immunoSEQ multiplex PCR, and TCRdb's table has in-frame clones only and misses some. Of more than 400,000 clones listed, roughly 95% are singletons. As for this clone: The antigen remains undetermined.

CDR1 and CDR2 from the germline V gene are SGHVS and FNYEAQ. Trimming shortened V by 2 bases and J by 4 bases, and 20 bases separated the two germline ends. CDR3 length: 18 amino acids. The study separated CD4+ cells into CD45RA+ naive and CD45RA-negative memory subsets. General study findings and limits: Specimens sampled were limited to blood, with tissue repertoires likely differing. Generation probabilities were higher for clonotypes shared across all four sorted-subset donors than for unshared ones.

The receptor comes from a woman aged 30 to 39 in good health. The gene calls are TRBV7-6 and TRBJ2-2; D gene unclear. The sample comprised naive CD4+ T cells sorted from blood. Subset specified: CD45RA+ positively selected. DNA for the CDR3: TGTGCCAGCAGCTTAACTTCTTTGGCGTCTGCCCGCACCGGGGAGCTGTTTTTT. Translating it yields CASSLTSLASARTGELFF.